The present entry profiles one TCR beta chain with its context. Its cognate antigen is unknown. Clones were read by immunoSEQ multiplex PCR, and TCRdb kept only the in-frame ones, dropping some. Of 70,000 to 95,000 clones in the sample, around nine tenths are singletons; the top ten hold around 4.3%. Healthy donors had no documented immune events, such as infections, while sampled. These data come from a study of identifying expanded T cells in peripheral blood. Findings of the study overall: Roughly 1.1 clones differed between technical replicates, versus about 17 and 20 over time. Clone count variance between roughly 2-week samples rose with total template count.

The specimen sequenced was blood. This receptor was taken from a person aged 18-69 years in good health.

This CDR3 reads CASNQGGTSGRGEQFF. DNA for the CDR3: TGCGCCAGCAATCAAGGCGGGACTAGCGGGAGAGGAGAGCAGTTCTTC. The chain has TRBV5-1 and TRBJ2-1, with 14 bases that match TRBD2. This CDR3 comprises 16 residues. V gave up 6 bases and J gave up 10 bases; unmatched junction bases: 12. Germline V gives CDR1 SGHRS, CDR2 YFSETQ.